This TCR beta chain was sequenced for a study of blood T cell repertoires in COVID-19. Study in general: Sites across the United States, Italy and Spain contributed samples from acute and convalescent COVID-19. T cells, B-cell-depleted T cells, or PBMCs provided the cDNA or gDNA that served as material.

The method was immunoSEQ multiplex PCR; TCRdb's version includes in-frame clones alone and lacks a portion of them. The sample has approximately 300,000 clones, 80% to 95% seen once. One Seattle source followed patients from active infection through their disease course. This TCR came from a woman aged 30 to 39 with COVID-19, enrolled during active disease. Sequencing was performed on peripheral blood.

The DNA of the CDR3 is TGTGCCAGCAGCCACCTGGGGGGTGGGGCCTACAATGAGCAGTTCTTC. This sequence encodes CASSHLGGGAYNEQFF. J is TRBJ2-1 and V is TRBV3-1 (or the pseudogene TRBV3-2); a possible D gene is TRBD2 (6 bases). Germline CDR1 and CDR2: LGHDT and YNNKEL (reference sequence). V gave up 3 bases and J gave up 2 bases, with 14 bases separating them. CDR3 length: 16 amino acids.